This T cell receptor beta chain was captured in a study of blood T cell repertoires in COVID-19 (dated by TCRdb to the early 2020s). For the wider study: Samples covering the acute and convalescent phases of COVID-19 were provided by collaborators in the United States, Italy and Spain. The prospective study material was composed of cDNA or gDNA derived from T cells, B-cell-depleted T cells, or PBMCs. The dataset comprised deeply sampled blood TCRbeta repertoires from subjects exposed to, actively infected with, or recovered from COVID-19. The repertoires were made available in a free public database intended to serve as a resource for research on the immune response to SARS-CoV-2. The samples were drawn from two sources: the first 160 participants of the ongoing ImmuneRACE study, and 1,200 or so subjects contributed by 6 global collaborators. A de-identified subject ID, COVID-19 status, age in years and sex were almost always included in the sample metadata. HLA class I and class II types, where available, came from metadata supplied by the sample provider rather than from assay-based typing. The research as a whole found: The quantity of clinical and demographic metadata differed by source and by participant and was supplied without curation.

Each collaborating institution followed its own protocols to collect whole blood in K2EDTA tubes. For TCRbeta analysis, collaborators shipped samples as frozen whole blood, isolated PBMCs, or DNA extracted from either of those sample types. On this clone itself: Its antigen remains undetermined. No much larger clone is present one base from it, and per-base qualities are unavailable.

The immunoSEQ Assay, a bias-controlled multiplex PCR, was used to amplify TCRbeta CDR3 regions from genomic DNA. Per the source publication's procedure: The number of nucleated cells in each sample was estimated by amplification of reference gene primers within the assay. Sequence reads were collapsed and filtered to measure the absolute abundance of every unique TCRbeta CDR3 rearrangement. Productive Simpson clonality was computed per sample as the square root of Simpson's diversity index over productive rearrangements. The clones in this table, taken by TCRdb from immuneACCESS, are in-frame only. Not every clone is retained; where verified, under half of the shortfall comes from an unresolved V gene, and the cause of the rest is unknown. The V and J calls and the clone size are those of that table, but D and trimming were determined from the DNA. This sample has 150,000 to 200,000 clones in its table, and approximately 89% of those were observed once. Around 3.5% of the sample comes from the top ten.

This receptor was identified in a man aged 70 or older with acute or convalescent COVID-19. Material: peripheral blood.

Here the CDR3 is given as CASSGSGGPGNTIYF. The DNA is as follows: TGTGCCAGCAGTGGATCAGGGGGCCCCGGAAACACCATATATTTT. The chain joins TRBV2 to TRBJ1-3; 8 of the junction bases match TRBD1. According to the germline V gene, CDR1 reads SNHLY and CDR2 reads FYNNEI. The CDR3, from cysteine to phenylalanine, totals 15 residues. The read is trimmed to its CDR3 DNA, 45 bases read in frame from base 1. Trimmed from V: 4 bases; trimmed from J: 4 bases; junction bases lacking a gene match: 6.